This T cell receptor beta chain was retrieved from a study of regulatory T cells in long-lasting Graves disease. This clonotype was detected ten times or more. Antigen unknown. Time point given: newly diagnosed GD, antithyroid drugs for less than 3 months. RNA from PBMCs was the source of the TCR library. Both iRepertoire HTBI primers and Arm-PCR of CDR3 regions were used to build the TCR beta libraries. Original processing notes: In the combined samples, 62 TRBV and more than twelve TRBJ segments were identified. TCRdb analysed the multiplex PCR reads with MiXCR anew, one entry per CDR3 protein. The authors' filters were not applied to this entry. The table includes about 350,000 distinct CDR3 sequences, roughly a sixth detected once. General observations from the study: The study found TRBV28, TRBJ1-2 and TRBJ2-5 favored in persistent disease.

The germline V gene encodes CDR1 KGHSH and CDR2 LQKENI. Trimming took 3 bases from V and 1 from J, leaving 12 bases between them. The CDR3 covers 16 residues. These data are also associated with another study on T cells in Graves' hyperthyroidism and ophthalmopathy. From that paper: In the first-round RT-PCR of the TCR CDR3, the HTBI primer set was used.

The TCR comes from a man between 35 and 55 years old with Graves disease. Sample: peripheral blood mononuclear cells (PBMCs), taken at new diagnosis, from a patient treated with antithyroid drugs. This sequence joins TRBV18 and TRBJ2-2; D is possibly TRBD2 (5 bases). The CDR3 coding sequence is TGTGCCAGCTCACCTAGCATAGCGCGGAACACCGGGGAGCTGTTTTTT. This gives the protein CASSPSIARNTGELFF.